The 11 T cell receptor beta chains reported below all come from one sample, sequenced in a study of T cell responses to AZD1222 COVID-19 vaccine. The method was immunoSEQ multiplex PCR; TCRdb's version includes in-frame clones alone and lacks a portion of them. The table has around 100,000 clones, about 87% seen once. The sample consisted of peripheral blood, taken on day 0 of AZD1222 vaccination. These receptors came from an adult in good health.

There are a few counts of this clone. The chain links TRBV7-2 to TRBJ2-5; 11 nucleotides agree with TRBD1. The ends lost 3 bases at V and 5 bases at J; junction bases unmatched: 17. This CDR3 comprises 19 residues. Per the germline V gene, CDR1 is SGHTA and CDR2 is FQGNSA. CDR3 sequence: CASSLGPGQGGLSRETQYF. The CDR3 nucleotides are TGTGCCAGCAGCTTGGGACCGGGACAGGGGGGACTTTCCCGGGAGACCCAGTACTTC.

This chain links TRBV10-3 with TRBJ1-3; D call uncertain. This CDR3 has 16 amino acids. CDR1 ENHRY and CDR2 SYGVKD come from the germline V gene. V gave up 4 bases and J gave up 0 bases, with 13 bases separating them. Written as DNA, the CDR3 is TGTGCCATCAGTGCGATAGACGGCCACTCTGGAAACACCATATATTTT. The encoded protein is CAISAIDGHSGNTIYF.

This clone showed up just once. The rearrangement joins TRBV2 to TRBJ1-1; a weak D match, TRBD1 (5 bases). Germline V gene lookup returns CDR1 SNHLY and CDR2 FYNNEI. V lost 3 bases, J lost 1 base, and 9 bases lay in between. This CDR3 is 14 amino acids long. The CDR3 DNA is TGTGCCAGCAGTGATCAGGGCGGGAACACTGAAGCTTTCTTT. Its protein is CASSDQGGNTEAFF.

This chain connects TRBV27 to TRBJ1-1; TRBD1 agrees at 8 bases. Per germline, CDR1 MNHEY and CDR2 SMNVEV (reference sequence). V dropped 3 bases and J dropped 0; count of bases not matched to a gene: 6. The CDR3 runs 16 residues. In DNA, the CDR3 is TGTGCCAGCAGTTTGGCGGCAGGGGGCATGAACACTGAAGCTTTCTTT. It codes for CASSLAAGGMNTEAFF.

This clone occurred a few times. The chain is built from TRBV6-2 or TRBV6-3 and TRBJ1-1; the D gene is possibly TRBD1 (5 bases). Germline CDR1 is MNHEY and CDR2 is SVGEGT. The CDR3 sequence is 13 residues long. Deletions cut 5 bases from V and 2 bases from J, with 9 bases between. CDR3 in DNA: TGTGCCAGCAGTCAGACAGATAACACTGAAGCTTTCTTT. It translates to CASSQTDNTEAFF.

The J gene is TRBJ2-6, the V gene TRBV2; no clear D. The CDR3 runs 14 residues. In germline, CDR1 is SNHLY, CDR2 FYNNEI. V dropped 8 bases and J dropped 0 bases, with 8 bases sitting between them. The CDR3 DNA reads as TGTGCCAGCCGGATGCTCTCTGGGGCCAACGTCCTGACTTTC. It yields the protein CASRMLSGANVLTF.

The genes are TRBV7-6 and TRBJ2-1; TRBD1 is a possible D gene (7 bases). The V end lost 5 bases, the J end lost 4 bases, and 18 bases lay between the germline ends. The CDR3 has 16 amino acids. Germline lookup yields CDR1 SGHVS and CDR2 FNYEAQ. The DNA for the CDR3 is TGTGCCAGCAGCCCAACAGGGGTACGGGGGTACAATGAGCAGTTCTTC. Residues: CASSPTGVRGYNEQFF.

This chain uses TRBV6-1 with TRBJ2-3, with 8 bases identical to TRBD1. CDR1 is MNHNS, CDR2 SASEGT, per germline. V shed 4 bases, J shed 3 bases, and the junction held 9 bases outside the gene matches. The CDR3 contains 16 residues. DNA for the CDR3: TGTGCCAGCAGTGTAGGACAGGGTGGTTGGACAGATACGCAGTATTTT. Translating it yields CASSVGQGGWTDTQYF.

V gene TRBV12-5 combines with J gene TRBJ2-5, with 14 bases that match TRBD2. J lost 5 bases, V lost 5 bases, and 4 bases had no gene match. The CDR3 runs 15 residues. Germline loops: CDR1 LGHNT, CDR2 FRNRAP. The CDR3 DNA sequence: TGTGCTAGTGGTCCGGGACTAGCGGGAGTGGAGACCCAGTACTTC. Translation gives CASGPGLAGVETQYF.

The chain couples TRBV5-4 to TRBJ2-1; 9 nucleotides match TRBD2. In germline, CDR1 is SGHNT, CDR2 YYREEE (reference sequence). The V segment lost 4 bases and the J segment 2 bases; nucleotides outside the gene matches: 10. The CDR3 consists of 17 residues. CDR3 bases: TGTGCCAGCAGCCCAACCTTAGCGGGAGACGCCTACAATGAGCAGTTCTTC. It yields the protein CASSPTLAGDAYNEQFF.

The rearrangement uses TRBV7-9 and TRBJ2-5; D is ambiguous. Germline V CDR1 and CDR2: SEHNR, FQNEAQ (reference sequence). Trimming left V 7 bases short and J 5 bases short, with 14 bases between. CDR3 length: 13 residues. Here the CDR3 DNA reads TGTGCCAGCAATCGACACTTGGCGGAGACCCAGTACTTC. This translates into CASNRHLAETQYF. Filled out from reference TRBV7-9 and TRBJ2-5, the complete variable domain reads DTGVSQNPRHKITKRGQNVTFRCDPISEHNRLYWYRQTLGQGPEFLTYFQNEAQLEKSRLLSDRFSAERPKGSFSTLEIQRTEQGDSAMYLCASNRHLAETQYFGPGTRLLVL.